This TCR beta chain was captured in a study of cytomegalovirus exposure and HLA in healthy donors. Study-wide results and caveats: Confirmation in vitro established that a few CMV-associated chains were specific for CMV antigens. Owing to their indistinguishability, certain V segments, notably TRBV6-2 and TRBV6-3, were excluded.

The PCR was carried out with 60 Vbeta primers and 13 Jbeta primers. TCRdb's copy holds only in-frame clones and misses some; the assay was immunoSEQ multiplex PCR. Found here are some 75,000 clones; the top ten clones hold roughly 0.89%. Trimming removed 6 bases at V and 5 bases at J, with 19 bases between. Looked up from germline, CDR1 is LNHDA and CDR2 is SQIVND (reference sequence). This CDR3 region has 15 residues. About this clone itself: Its antigen is not known.

The sequenced sample consisted of PBMCs. The chain is built from TRBV19 and TRBJ1-2; D is possibly TRBD1 (6 bases). This clonotype originated in a boy aged 5-17 years in good health and CMV-seronegative. The CDR3 protein is CASRFGRGAHYGYTF. CDR3 sequence (DNA): TGTGCCAGTAGGTTTGGCCGGGGGGCCCATTATGGCTACACCTTC. Looking up the rest from reference TRBV19 and TRBJ1-2 gives the full variable domain: DGGITQSPKYLFRKEGQNVTLSCEQNLNHDAMYWYRQDPGQGLRLIYYSQIVNDFQKGDIAEGYSVSREKKESFPLTVTSAQKNPTAFYLCASRFGRGAHYGYTFGSGTRLTVV.